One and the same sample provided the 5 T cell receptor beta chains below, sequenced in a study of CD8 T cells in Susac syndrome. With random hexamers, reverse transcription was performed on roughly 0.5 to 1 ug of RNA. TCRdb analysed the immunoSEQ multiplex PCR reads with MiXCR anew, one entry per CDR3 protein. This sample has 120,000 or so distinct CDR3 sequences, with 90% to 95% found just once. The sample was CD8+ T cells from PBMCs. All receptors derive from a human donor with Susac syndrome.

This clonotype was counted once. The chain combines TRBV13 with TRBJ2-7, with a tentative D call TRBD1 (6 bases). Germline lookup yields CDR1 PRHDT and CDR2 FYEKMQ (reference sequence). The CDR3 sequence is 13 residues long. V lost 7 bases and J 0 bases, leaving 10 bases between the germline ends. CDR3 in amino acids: CASTIGGSYEQYF. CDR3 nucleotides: TGTGCCAGCACCATAGGGGGCTCCTACGAGCAGTACTTC.

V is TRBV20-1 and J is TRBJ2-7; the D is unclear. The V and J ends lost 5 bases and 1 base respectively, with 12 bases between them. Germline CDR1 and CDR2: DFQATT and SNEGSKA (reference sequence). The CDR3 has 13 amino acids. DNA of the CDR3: TGCAGTGCTCGCCCGACGACATCCTACGAGCAGTACTTC. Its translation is CSARPTTSYEQYF.

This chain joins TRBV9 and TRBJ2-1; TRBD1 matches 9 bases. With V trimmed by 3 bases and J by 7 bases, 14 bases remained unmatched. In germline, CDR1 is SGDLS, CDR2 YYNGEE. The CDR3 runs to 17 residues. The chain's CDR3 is CASSAKYGTGLDNEQFF. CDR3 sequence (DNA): TGTGCCAGCAGCGCGAAGTACGGGACAGGGCTTGATAATGAGCAGTTCTTC.

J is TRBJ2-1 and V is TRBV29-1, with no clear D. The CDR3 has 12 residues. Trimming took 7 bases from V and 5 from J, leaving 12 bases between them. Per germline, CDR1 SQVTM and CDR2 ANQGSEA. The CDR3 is CSALSFNNEQFF. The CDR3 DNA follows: TGCAGCGCCCTTAGCTTTAACAATGAGCAGTTCTTC.

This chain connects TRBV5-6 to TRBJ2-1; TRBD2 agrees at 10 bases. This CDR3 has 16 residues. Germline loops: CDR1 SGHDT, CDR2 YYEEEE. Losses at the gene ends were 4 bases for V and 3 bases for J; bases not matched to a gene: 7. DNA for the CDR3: TGTGCCAGCAGCACGGAGACTAGCGGGTTCTACAATGAGCAGTTCTTC. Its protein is CASSTETSGFYNEQFF.